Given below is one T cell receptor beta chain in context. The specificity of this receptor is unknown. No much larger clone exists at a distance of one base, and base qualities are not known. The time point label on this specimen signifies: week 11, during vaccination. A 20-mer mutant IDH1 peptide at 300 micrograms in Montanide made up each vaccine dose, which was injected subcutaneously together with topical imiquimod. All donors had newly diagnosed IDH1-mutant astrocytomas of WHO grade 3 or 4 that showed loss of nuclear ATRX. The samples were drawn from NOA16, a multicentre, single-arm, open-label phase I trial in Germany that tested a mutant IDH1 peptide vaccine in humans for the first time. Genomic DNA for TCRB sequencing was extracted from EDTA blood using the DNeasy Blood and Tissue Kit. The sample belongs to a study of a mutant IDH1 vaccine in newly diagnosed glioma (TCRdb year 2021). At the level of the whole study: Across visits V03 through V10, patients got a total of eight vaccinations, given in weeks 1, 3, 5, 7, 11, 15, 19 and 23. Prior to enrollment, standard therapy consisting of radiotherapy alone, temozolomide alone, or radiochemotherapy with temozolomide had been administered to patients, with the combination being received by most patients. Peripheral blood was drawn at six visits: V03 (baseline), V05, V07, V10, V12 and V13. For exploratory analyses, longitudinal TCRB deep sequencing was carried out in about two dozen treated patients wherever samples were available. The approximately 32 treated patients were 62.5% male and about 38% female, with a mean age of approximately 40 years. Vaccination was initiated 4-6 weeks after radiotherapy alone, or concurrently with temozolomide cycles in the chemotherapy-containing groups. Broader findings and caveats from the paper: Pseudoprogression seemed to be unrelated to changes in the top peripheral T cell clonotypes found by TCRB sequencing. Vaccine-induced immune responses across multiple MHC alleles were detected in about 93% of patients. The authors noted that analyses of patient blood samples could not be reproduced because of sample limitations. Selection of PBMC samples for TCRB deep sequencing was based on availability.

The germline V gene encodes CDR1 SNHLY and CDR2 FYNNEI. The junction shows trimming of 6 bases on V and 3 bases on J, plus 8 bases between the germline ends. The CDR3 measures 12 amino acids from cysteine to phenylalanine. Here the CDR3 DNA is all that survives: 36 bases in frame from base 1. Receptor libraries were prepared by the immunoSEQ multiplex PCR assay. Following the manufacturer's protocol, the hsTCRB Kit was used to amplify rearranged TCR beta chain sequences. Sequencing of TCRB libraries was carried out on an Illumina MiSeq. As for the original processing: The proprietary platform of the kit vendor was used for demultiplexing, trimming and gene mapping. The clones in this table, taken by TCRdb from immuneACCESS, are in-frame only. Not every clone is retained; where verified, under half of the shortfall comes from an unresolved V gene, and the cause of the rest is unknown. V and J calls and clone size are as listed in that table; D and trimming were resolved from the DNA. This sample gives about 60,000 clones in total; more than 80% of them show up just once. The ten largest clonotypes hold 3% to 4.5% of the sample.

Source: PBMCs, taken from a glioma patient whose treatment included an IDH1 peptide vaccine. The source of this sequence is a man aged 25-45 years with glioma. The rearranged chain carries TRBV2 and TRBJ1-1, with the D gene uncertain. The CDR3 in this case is CASSPRHTEAFF. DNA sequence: TGTGCCAGCAGCCCCAGACACACTGAAGCTTTCTTT.